This T cell receptor beta chain was obtained from a study of blood T cell repertoires in COVID-19. In germline, CDR1 is SGHDN, CDR2 FVKESK. V was clipped by 4 bases and J by 3 bases, with 13 bases between them. The CDR3 has 14 amino acids. TCRdb's table, derived via immunoSEQ multiplex PCR, lists solely in-frame clones and lacks some. Found here are about 280,000 clones, approximately 85% of them singletons; the top ten hold approximately 5%. The TCR sequence derives from a man in his fifties or sixties with active or convalescent COVID-19. The sequenced material came from peripheral blood. The chain links TRBV14 to TRBJ2-7; D is perhaps TRBD2 (6 bases). CDR3 DNA sequence: TGTGCCAGCAGCCCTATAGGGCGGGGCTACGAGCAGTACTTC. This codes for CASSPIGRGYEQYF.